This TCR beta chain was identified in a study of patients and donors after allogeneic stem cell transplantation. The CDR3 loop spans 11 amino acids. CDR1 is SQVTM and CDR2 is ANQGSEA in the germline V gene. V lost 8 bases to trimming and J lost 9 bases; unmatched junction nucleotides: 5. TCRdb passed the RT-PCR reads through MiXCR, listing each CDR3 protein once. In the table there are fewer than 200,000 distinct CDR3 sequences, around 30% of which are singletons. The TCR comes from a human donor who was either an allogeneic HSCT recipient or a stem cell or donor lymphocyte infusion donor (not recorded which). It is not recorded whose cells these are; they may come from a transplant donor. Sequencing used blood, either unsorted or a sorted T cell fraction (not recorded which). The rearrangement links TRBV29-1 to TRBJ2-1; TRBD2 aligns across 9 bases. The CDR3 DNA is TGCAGCTTTGGACTAGCGACTGAGCAGTTCTTC. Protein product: CSFGLATEQFF.